The following is a T cell receptor (beta chain) sequence with its context. This entry is derived from a study of shared clonotypes between healthy human individuals. Study as a whole: Per donor, CD8 memory used one plate, CD8 naive used two, CD4 memory used three and CD4 naive used three.

Sequencing used immunoSEQ multiplex PCR; TCRdb keeps in-frame clones, though not all of them. This table holds 2,100,000 or so clones, 90% to 97% found once. Study donors comprised healthy, HIV-negative adults devoid of recent acute infection or vaccination. Into CD45RA+ naive and CD45RA-negative memory subsets, the CD4+ cells were split. Germline V gene lookup returns CDR1 MGHDK and CDR2 SYGVNS. The CDR3 extends over 14 amino acids. V was cut by 3 bases and J by 4 bases, with 10 bases left in between. Sequenced input: naive CD4+ T cells sorted from blood. Subset specified: CD45RA+ positively selected. The J gene is TRBJ2-1, the V gene TRBV25-1, with D maybe TRBD2 (6 bases). The sequence came from a man aged 18 to 29 in good health. CDR3 loop: CASSEGGPYNEQFF. CDR3 DNA: TGTGCCAGCAGTGAGGGGGGTCCGTACAATGAGCAGTTCTTC.